The present entry profiles one T cell receptor (beta chain) with its context. Its antigen is still unknown. Specified time point: week 47, end of study. Each dose delivered 300 ug of mutant IDH1 20-mer peptide subcutaneously with imiquimod. Measured with immunoSEQ multiplex PCR; TCRdb has only the in-frame clones, and not every one. The sample records some 49,000 clones, 76% being singletons. The CDR3 contains 16 residues. With V trimmed by 0 bases and J by 7 bases, 9 bases remained unmatched. CDR1 is ENHRY, CDR2 SYGVKD, per germline. This sample is drawn from a study of a mutant IDH1 vaccine in newly diagnosed glioma. General study points: Variations in leading peripheral T cell clonotypes appeared to have no connection with pseudoprogression.

Sequencing used PBMCs, obtained from a glioma patient whose treatment included an IDH1 peptide vaccine. This chain uses TRBV10-3 with TRBJ1-5; 7 nucleotides line up with TRBD1. The TCR originated in a woman in her thirties or forties with glioma. Some clones in this sample may be carry-over from other donors' samples. CDR3 bases: TGTGCCATCAGTGAGTCGAACAGGGGAAATGGACAGCCCCAGCATTTT. Its protein is CAISESNRGNGQPQHF.